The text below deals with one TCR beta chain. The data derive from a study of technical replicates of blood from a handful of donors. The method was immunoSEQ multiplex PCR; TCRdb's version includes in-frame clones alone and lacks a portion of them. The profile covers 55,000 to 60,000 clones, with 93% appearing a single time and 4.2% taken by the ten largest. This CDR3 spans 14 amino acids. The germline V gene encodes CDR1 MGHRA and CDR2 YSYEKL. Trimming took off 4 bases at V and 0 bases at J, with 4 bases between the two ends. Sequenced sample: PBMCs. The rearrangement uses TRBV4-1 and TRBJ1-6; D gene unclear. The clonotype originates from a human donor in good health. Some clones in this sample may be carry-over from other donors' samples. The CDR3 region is CASSPLSYNSPLHF. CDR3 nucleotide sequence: TGCGCCAGCAGCCCCCTCTCCTATAATTCACCCCTCCACTTT.